A selection of T cell receptor beta chains follows, all from one sample in a study of blood T cell repertoires in COVID-19. Clones were read by immunoSEQ multiplex PCR, and TCRdb kept only the in-frame ones, dropping some. The sample yields approximately 250,000 clones, roughly 91% seen once. The sequenced material came from PBMCs or T cells enriched from blood (not recorded which). These receptors were collected from a woman younger than 45 who had recovered from COVID-19. CDR3s include the opening cysteine and the closing phenylalanine or tryptophan. The D gene is left open where the match is weak. Only part of the rows carry a size: once, few, many, or a class if the clone is expanded.

>TRBJ1-1|TRBV5-1|.|.
TGCGCCACCTTAAACACTGAAGCTTTCTTT
CATLNTEAFF
>TRBJ1-1|TRBV5-1|.|.
TGCGCCAGCAGCCAGGGAGGTAGAAACACTGAAGCTTTCTTT
CASSQGGRNTEAFF
>TRBJ2-1|TRBV4-3|.|.
TGCGCCAGCAGCCAAGAACAGATCTACAATGAGCAGTTCTTC
CASSQEQIYNEQFF
>TRBJ2-7|TRBV24-1|.|.
TGTGCCACCAGTGATTCAGTCACAGGCGAGCAGTACTTC
CATSDSVTGEQYF
>TRBJ2-7|TRBV18|TRBD1|once
TGTGCCAGCTCACCCCAGGGGGTATCCTACGAGCAGTACTTC
CASSPQGVSYEQYF
>TRBJ1-1|TRBV29-1|TRBD1|.
TGCAGCGCCCGGACAGGCCTGAACACTGAAGCTTTCTTT
CSARTGLNTEAFF
>TRBJ2-2|TRBV4-3|TRBD2|.
TGCGCCAGCAGCCAATCGGCCGGGACTAGCGCCACCGGGGAGCTGTTTTTT
CASSQSAGTSATGELFF
>TRBJ1-2|TRBV27|TRBD1|.
TGTGCCAGCAGTCCATCGGACAGGGGGCGTGTGGATGGCTACACCTTC
CASSPSDRGRVDGYTF
>TRBJ1-2|TRBV5-1|TRBD1|.
TGCGCCAGCAGCTCCACAGGGGGCGCGGGAGAATGGAATGGCTACACCTTC
CASSSTGGAGEWNGYTF
>TRBJ1-1|TRBV4-3|.|few
TGCGCCAGCAGCCAAGTTGGTGCAGGGTCGGATGAAGCTTTCTTT
CASSQVGAGSDEAFF
>TRBJ1-5|TRBV5-1|.|.
TGCGCCAGCAGCTTGGCTGGCGGGAATGGACAGCCCCAGCATTTT
CASSLAGGNGQPQHF
>TRBJ2-7|TRBV4-3|.|.
TGCGCCAGCAGCCAAGATACCAGGGGCGTATGGGAGCAGTACTTC
CASSQDTRGVWEQYF
>TRBJ1-1|TRBV10-3|.|once
TGTGCCATCAGTCCACTCGACAGTCTGCCCGCTGAAGCTTTCTTT
CAISPLDSLPAEAFF
>TRBJ2-1|TRBV30|.|.
TGTGCCTGGAGTGTGGGGCCTTACAATGAGCAGTTCTTC
CAWSVGPYNEQFF
>TRBJ2-3|TRBV27|.|.
TGTGCCAGCAGTTTTACCCAGCGCTCAGGGGCAGATACGCAGTATTTT
CASSFTQRSGADTQYF
>TRBJ2-6|TRBV9|.|.
TGTGCCAGCAGCGTAGACCCCTACCCCTTTGGGGCCAACGTCCTGACTTTC
CASSVDPYPFGANVLTF
>TRBJ2-4|TRBV28|TRBD2|.
TGTGCCAGCAGTTTGAGCGGGAGGGTGGACATTCAGTACTTC
CASSLSGRVDIQYF
>TRBJ1-2|TRBV7-2|TRBD1|once
TGTGCCAGCAGCCAGGGACAGGGGGTTTCCTATGGCTACACCTTC
CASSQGQGVSYGYTF
>TRBJ2-1|TRBV25-1|TRBD2|.
TGTGCCAGCAGTGACCCAAGCGGGAGTGATGAGCAGTTCTTC
CASSDPSGSDEQFF
>TRBJ1-4|TRBV6-6|TRBD1|.
TGTGCCAGCAGCTCGCGGGGGACAGGGGAGAATGAAAAACTGTTTTTT
CASSSRGTGENEKLFF
>TRBJ2-1|TRBV6-5|TRBD1|.
TGTGCCAGCTCGGAGGGGGGACAGGGGTACAATGAGCAGTTCTTC
CASSEGGQGYNEQFF
>TRBJ1-4|TRBV5-1|.|.
TGCGCCAGCAGCTCGAGGACAGCAACTAATGAAAAACTGTTTTTT
CASSSRTATNEKLFF
>TRBJ2-3|TRBV7-3|.|.
TGTGCCAGCAGCCCCAAAGCAGGGCGCACAGATACGCAGTATTTT
CASSPKAGRTDTQYF
>TRBJ1-2|TRBV5-8|.|.
TGTGCCAGCGGGGAGACTTTACGCTACACCTTC
CASGETLRYTF
>TRBJ1-2|TRBV19|TRBD1|.
TGTGCCAGTAGTACCCCATGGGACAGGGGGTTTTATGGCTACACCTTC
CASSTPWDRGFYGYTF
>TRBJ2-7|TRBV10-3|.|.
TGTGCCACTAGAATTGACAGGGAGGTTGCCGAGCAGTACTTC
CATRIDREVAEQYF
>TRBJ2-1|TRBV9|TRBD2|.
TGTGCCAGCAGCGCGCATGAACTACGGACTAGCGGATACAATGAGCAGTTCTTC
CASSAHELRTSGYNEQFF
>TRBJ1-1|TRBV28|.|.
TGTGCCAGCAGTTTATCGATGGGCGCAGGGAACCATGAAGCTTTCTTT
CASSLSMGAGNHEAFF
>TRBJ1-2|TRBV2|.|few
TGTGCCAGCAGTGTACCGGTCACTAACTATGGCTACACCTTC
CASSVPVTNYGYTF
>TRBJ2-3|TRBV9|TRBD2|once
TGTGCCAGCAGCGTAGAGTCTAGCGGGAGAACAGATACGCAGTATTTT
CASSVESSGRTDTQYF
>TRBJ1-2|TRBV18|.|.
TGTGCCAGCTCACCACGCGACAGTGCTAACTATGGCTACACCTTC
CASSPRDSANYGYTF
>TRBJ1-2|TRBV6-5|.|.
TGTGCCAGCAGTTACGGGGGCCACTATGGCTACACCTTC
CASSYGGHYGYTF
>TRBJ2-6|TRBV4-3|.|.
TGCGCCAGCAGCCGGGGGCCCCCTCAGGGGGCCAACGTCCTGACTTTC
CASSRGPPQGANVLTF
>TRBJ1-2|TRBV11-2|.|.
TGTGCCAGCAGCTTAGGTGCAGTAAACTATGGCTACACCTTC
CASSLGAVNYGYTF
>TRBJ1-4|TRBV2|.|.
TGTGCCAGCGGATTAAGTGGGACACTAGAGAATGAAAAACTGTTTTTT
CASGLSGTLENEKLFF
>TRBJ2-7|TRBV24-1|TRBD1|.
TGTGCCACTTTAACAGGGGGCTCCTACGAGCAGTACTTC
CATLTGGSYEQYF
>TRBJ2-7|TRBV11-2|.|.
TGTGCCAGCAGCGCCCCCGGGCAGGGCAGATTATACGAGCAGTACTTC
CASSAPGQGRLYEQYF
>TRBJ2-2|TRBV4-1|.|.
TGCGCCAGCAGCCAAGGGGCAGCGAACACCGGGGAGCTGTTTTTT
CASSQGAANTGELFF
>TRBJ1-1|TRBV5-1|TRBD1|.
TGCGCCAGCAGCTTGGCGGGACAGGGACGGAACACTGAAGCTTTCTTT
CASSLAGQGRNTEAFF
>TRBJ2-3|TRBV27|TRBD2|.
TGTGCCAGCAGTTTAGGCGGGAGTACAGATACGCAGTATTTT
CASSLGGSTDTQYF
>TRBJ1-6|TRBV28|.|.
TGTGCCAGCAGTTCTGCCCTCCAGGGGATGAATTCACCCCTCCACTTT
CASSSALQGMNSPLHF
>TRBJ2-6|TRBV4-1|.|.
TGCGCCAGCAGCCAAGAAGGGAGCTCTGGGGCCAACGTCCTGACTTTC
CASSQEGSSGANVLTF
>TRBJ1-5|TRBV4-3|.|.
TGCGCCAGCAGCCAAGATTCTGCGTCTCAGCCCCAGCATTTT
CASSQDSASQPQHF
>TRBJ2-5|TRBV7-9|TRBD2|.
TGTGCCAGCAGCTTAGCTAGCGGGAGGTCAGAGACCCAGTACTTC
CASSLASGRSETQYF
>TRBJ1-5|TRBV19|.|.
TGTGCCAGTAGTATTCAACAGAGAGGCAATCAGCCCCAGCATTTT
CASSIQQRGNQPQHF
>TRBJ2-2|TRBV11-3|.|few
.
CASSLSSGQGGELFF
>TRBJ1-2|TRBV15|.|once
TGTGCCACCAGCAGAGATGATCCAGAGGATGGCTACACCTTC
CATSRDDPEDGYTF
>TRBJ2-7|TRBV9|.|.
TGTGCCAGCAGCCCCGGACCCGGGGAGCTTTACGAGCAGTACTTC
CASSPGPGELYEQYF
>TRBJ1-2|TRBV28|.|.
TGTGCCAGCAGTCCAGGGGACTATGGCTACACCTTC
CASSPGDYGYTF
>TRBJ2-3|TRBV11-2|.|.
TGTGCCAGCAGCAAAAGGGAGAATACGCAGTATTTT
CASSKRENTQYF